These 23 T cell receptor beta chains were all obtained from the same sample, sequenced in a study of blood T cell repertoires in COVID-19. Generated by immunoSEQ multiplex PCR, the TCRdb table keeps only in-frame clones and is missing some. This repertoire shows approximately 270,000 clones, under 95% found once; its top ten account for less than 3.5%. What was sequenced was PBMCs or T cells enriched from blood (not recorded which). Receptor source: a man in his forties or fifties who had been exposed to COVID-19.

This sequence joins TRBV24-1 and TRBJ1-2, with D maybe TRBD1 (6 bases). Germline CDR1 is KGHDR and CDR2 is SFDVKD. Between the trimmed V and J ends, which lost 3 bases and 4 bases, there was a span of 14 bases. CDR3 size: 15 residues. The CDR3 here is CATSDQSGEAYGYTF. The CDR3 nucleotides are TGTGCCACCAGTGATCAGTCAGGGGAAGCCTATGGCTACACCTTC.

This chain links TRBV9 with TRBJ1-1; possible D gene TRBD1, 5 bases. The V end lost 0 bases, the J end lost 1 base, and 16 bases lay between the germline ends. Germline V gives CDR1 SGDLS, CDR2 YYNGEE. This CDR3 has 17 residues. Written as DNA, the CDR3 is TGTGCCAGCAGCGTAGGGGGGACTGCCCTGGGGAACACTGAAGCTTTCTTT. This codes for CASSVGGTALGNTEAFF. The variable domain in full, completed from reference TRBV9 and TRBJ1-1, reads DSGVTQTPKHLITATGQRVTLRCSPRSGDLSVYWYQQSLDQGLQFLIQYYNGEERAKGNILERFSAQQFPDLHSELNLSSLELGDSALYFCASSVGGTALGNTEAFFGQGTRLTVV.

The genes are TRBV19 and TRBJ1-2; TRBD1 might be the D (6 bases). Germline-derived CDR1 and CDR2 are LNHDA and SQIVND (reference sequence). CDR3 length: 13 amino acids. The V end was cut by 6 bases, the J end by 8 bases, with 16 bases between. DNA for the CDR3: TGTGCCAGTAGGTCTACAGGGCTTGACGGCTACACCTTC. Protein product: CASRSTGLDGYTF.

This rearrangement joins TRBV15 to TRBJ2-7, with D tentatively TRBD1 (5 bases). The CDR3 has 13 amino acids. The ends were cut back, 3 bases at V and 7 bases at J, with 13 bases in the middle. CDR1 is LNHNV, CDR2 YYDKDF, per germline (reference sequence). The CDR3 DNA is TGTGCCACCAGCAGTAGCAGGGTGGGGGAGCAGTACTTC. Its protein is CATSSSRVGEQYF.

The rearrangement links TRBV7-2 to TRBJ1-4; D is perhaps TRBD1 (6 bases). The CDR3 sequence is 14 residues long. CDR1 and CDR2 (germline): SGHTA, FQGNSA. With 4 bases removed from V and 8 bases from J, the gap between germline ends came to 14 bases. CDR3 region: CASSSTGRGEKLFF. CDR3 sequence (DNA): TGTGCCAGCAGCTCGACAGGAAGGGGCGAAAAACTGTTTTTT.

This sequence joins TRBV6-5 and TRBJ2-7, with D perhaps TRBD1 (6 bases). The V end was cut by 7 bases, the J end by 2 bases, with 18 bases between. The CDR3 runs 15 residues. Germline V CDR1 and CDR2: MNHEY, SVGAGI. CDR3 amino acids: CASNMGGSGAYEQYF. CDR3 DNA sequence: TGTGCCAGCAATATGGGCGGGTCAGGGGCCTACGAGCAGTACTTC.

CDR3 DNA sequence: TGTGCCAGCAGCCCATGGACTAGCGGGAGTAACGGGGAGCTGTTTTTT. This translates into CASSPWTSGSNGELFF. This chain joins TRBV7-9 and TRBJ2-2; TRBD2 agrees at 13 bases. J was trimmed by 7 bases and V by 5 bases; bases with no gene match: 7. Germline CDR1 is SEHNR and CDR2 is FQNEAQ (reference sequence). This CDR3 has 16 amino acids.

This clone was recorded only once. The same CDR3 also results from other DNA sequences found in this sample. The chain employs TRBV7-2 and TRBJ1-5; 10 nucleotides match TRBD1. Germline V gives CDR1 SGHTA, CDR2 FQGNSA. This CDR3 is 17 amino acids long. V shed 9 bases and J 1 base; nucleotides not matched to a gene: 12. This CDR3 reads CASSPQTGGWSNQPQHF. CDR3 nucleotides: TGTGCCAGTAGCCCCCAGACAGGGGGCTGGAGCAATCAGCCCCAGCATTTT.

The V and J genes are TRBV7-2 and TRBJ2-2; 7 nucleotides align to TRBD2. Per the germline V gene, CDR1 is SGHTA and CDR2 is FQGNSA. The V segment lost 3 bases and the J segment 6 bases; nucleotides outside the gene matches: 4. CDR3 length: 14 amino acids. The CDR3 DNA sequence: TGTGCCAGCAGCTTCTACCGGGAGGCCGGGGAGCTGTTTTTT. Residues: CASSFYREAGELFF.

The gene calls are TRBV28 and TRBJ1-2; the D gene is possibly TRBD1 (5 bases). V was clipped by 6 bases and J by 7 bases, with 18 bases between them. CDR3 length: 14 amino acids. Germline V gene data show CDR1 as MDHEN and CDR2 as SYDVKM. Here the CDR3 DNA reads TGTGCCAGCAGAGGAGAAGGGGTCCCTCTTGGCTACACCTTC. Amino acid sequence: CASRGEGVPLGYTF.

The J gene is TRBJ2-1, the V gene TRBV24-1, with 12 bases identical to TRBD1. The germline gives CDR1 KGHDR, CDR2 SFDVKD. The CDR3 sequence is 20 residues long. Trimming at V came to 3 bases and at J to 2 bases, leaving 13 bases not matched to a gene. The CDR3 nucleotides read TGTGCCACCAGTGATCCTCCGGGACAGGGGGCTGAGCGGACCTACAATGAGCAGTTCTTC. Its protein is CATSDPPGQGAERTYNEQFF.

The chain couples TRBV7-6 to TRBJ2-7; D gene uncertain. Trimming left V 1 base short and J 4 bases short, with 14 bases between. The CDR3 loop spans 15 amino acids. Germline assignment: CDR1 SGHVS and CDR2 FNYEAQ. The CDR3 reads CASSLGGNLNYEQYF. The CDR3 nucleotides are TGTGCCAGCAGCTTAGGAGGAAATCTGAATTACGAGCAGTACTTC. Using reference TRBV7-6 and TRBJ2-7 for the parts outside the CDR3, the full variable domain is GAGVSQSPRYKVTKRGQDVALRCDPISGHVSLYWYRQALGQGPEFLTYFNYEAQQDKSGLPNDRFSAERPEGSISTLTIQRTEQRDSAMYRCASSLGGNLNYEQYFGPGTRLTVT.

This clone has only one observation. The chain uses TRBV14 and TRBJ2-5; no clear D. CDR3 length equals 12 residues. Trimming took off 4 bases at V and 4 bases at J, with 7 bases between the two ends. Germline values: CDR1 SGHDN, CDR2 FVKESK. CDR3 residues: CASSPLGETQYF. The CDR3 DNA reads TGTGCCAGCAGCCCCCTCGGAGAGACCCAGTACTTC.

The chain couples TRBV5-1 to TRBJ2-3; the match to TRBD2 covers 9 bases. Trimming removed 0 bases from V and 5 bases from J; junction bases left unmatched: 10. Germline V CDR1 and CDR2: SGHRS, YFSETQ. This CDR3 is built from 17 residues. This CDR3 reads CASSLVSAGGPIDTQYF. The DNA of the CDR3 is TGCGCCAGCAGCTTGGTGTCGGCGGGAGGGCCGATAGATACGCAGTATTTT.

The chain uses TRBV15 and TRBJ1-1, with TRBD1 as a possible D gene (5 bases). V was clipped by 1 base and J by 6 bases, with 9 bases between them. The germline V gene encodes CDR1 LNHNV and CDR2 YYDKDF (reference sequence). The CDR3 is 13 residues long. The CDR3 DNA is TGTGCCACCAGCAGAGCGGGGGGGTCTGAAGCTTTCTTT. Translating gives CATSRAGGSEAFF.

The chain recombines TRBV5-4 with TRBJ1-4; 8 positions match TRBD1. The length of the CDR3 is 19 residues. V gave up 4 bases and J gave up 6 bases; unmatched junction bases: 20. Looked up from germline, CDR1 is SGHNT and CDR2 is YYREEE (reference sequence). The CDR3 DNA reads as TGTGCCAGCAGCACCATGACAGGGGCCGCTTTACCTTTCGATGAAAAACTGTTTTTT. Its protein is CASSTMTGAALPFDEKLFF. The full variable domain, in which reference TRBV5-4 and TRBJ1-4 provide the parts outside the CDR3, is ETGVTQSPTHLIKTRGQQVTLRCSSQSGHNTVSWYQQALGQGPQFIFQYYREEENGRGNFPPRFSGLQFPNYSSELNVNALELDDSALYLCASSTMTGAALPFDEKLFFGSGTQLSVL.

The rearrangement links TRBV12-3 or TRBV12-4 to TRBJ2-3; D gene unclear. The length of the CDR3 is 11 residues. The ends were cut back, 7 bases at V and 2 bases at J, with 4 bases in the middle. CDR3 DNA sequence: TGTGCCAGCACCTACACAGATACGCAGTATTTT. It yields the protein CASTYTDTQYF.

The V gene is TRBV6-2 or TRBV6-3, the J gene TRBJ2-7; 8 bases are shared with TRBD1. The germline V gene has CDR1 MNHEY and CDR2 SVGEGT. The CDR3 consists of 15 residues. V shed 5 bases and J 4 bases; nucleotides not matched to a gene: 10. The CDR3 spells CASSGEGRGRYEQYF. The CDR3 DNA sequence: TGTGCCAGCAGTGGAGAGGGCAGGGGGCGATACGAGCAGTACTTC.

This chain connects TRBV5-6 to TRBJ1-2; D gene ambiguous. Trimming shortened V by 1 base and J by 1 base, and 5 bases separated the two germline ends. Germline V CDR1 and CDR2: SGHDT, YYEEEE. The CDR3 loop spans 13 amino acids. The CDR3 protein is CASSLNGNYGYTF. DNA of the CDR3: TGTGCCAGCAGCTTGAACGGTAACTATGGCTACACCTTC.

The rearrangement uses TRBV2 and TRBJ2-3; perhaps TRBD2 as D (5 bases). CDR1 is SNHLY and CDR2 is FYNNEI in the germline V gene. CDR3 size: 14 residues. Trimming shortened V by 4 bases and J by 1 base, and 9 bases separated the two germline ends. CDR3 nucleotide sequence: TGTGCCAGCAGTGTGGGAGATGGCACAGATACGCAGTATTTT. This encodes CASSVGDGTDTQYF.

This chain uses TRBV9 with TRBJ1-1, with TRBD1 as a possible D gene (5 bases). Trimming stripped 4 bases from V and 7 bases from J, with 20 bases between. This CDR3 contains 15 residues. CDR1 is SGDLS, CDR2 YYNGEE, per germline. DNA of the CDR3: TGTGCCAGCAGCCCCCGGGACTCTAGGGCTGGTGAAGCTTTCTTT. It encodes CASSPRDSRAGEAFF.

V and J are TRBV19 and TRBJ2-3, with TRBD1 matching 9 bases. Germline V gives CDR1 LNHDA, CDR2 SQIVND (reference sequence). The CDR3 has 14 residues. Trimming at V came to 4 bases and at J to 1 base, leaving 0 bases not matched to a gene. CDR3: CASSRTGGTDTQYF. In DNA, the CDR3 is TGTGCCAGTAGTAGGACAGGGGGCACAGATACGCAGTATTTT.

The rearrangement uses TRBV28 and TRBJ2-3; 8 positions match TRBD1. J lost 0 bases, V lost 7 bases, and 18 bases had no gene match. The CDR3 totals 19 residues. From germline, CDR1 is MDHEN and CDR2 SYDVKM. CDR3 coding DNA: TGTGCCAGCACCGCGCTAGATTATACCGGGACAGGTAGCACAGATACGCAGTATTTT. As protein: CASTALDYTGTGSTDTQYF.